Below, 2 T cell receptor beta chains from the same sample are listed, as sequenced in a study of T cells in Graves' hyperthyroidism and ophthalmopathy. From RNA transcripts, TCR beta CDR3 regions were amplified. HTBI primers drove first-round RT-PCR of the TCR CDR3. TCRdb analysed the multiplex PCR reads with MiXCR anew, one entry per CDR3 protein. Of some 510,000 distinct CDR3 sequences in the sample, 46% were seen once. The sample taken for sequencing was peripheral blood or thyroid tissue (not recorded which). All receptors come from a woman aged 18 to 35 with Graves' hyperthyroidism.

This clonotype was recorded a few times. The chain employs TRBV20-1 and TRBJ1-5, with a weak D call TRBD1 (6 bases). Germline CDR1 reads DFQATT; CDR2 reads SNEGSKA (reference sequence). This CDR3 has 15 amino acids. The V gene lost 2 bases and the J gene lost 1 base, with 12 bases spanning the gap. Here the CDR3 reads CSARSGGLSNQPQHF. In nucleotides, the CDR3 is TGCAGTGCTAGATCGGGGGGCCTAAGCAATCAGCCCCAGCATTTT.

This clonotype was seen more than once but under ten times. V gene TRBV7-2 combines with J gene TRBJ2-7; no definite D call. V gave up 3 bases and J gave up 2 bases, with 8 bases separating them. The CDR3 runs 13 residues. CDR1 is SGHTA, CDR2 FQGNSA, per germline. The CDR3 coding sequence is TGTGCCAGCAGCTTGTCGGCTCCCTACGAGCAGTACTTC. It encodes CASSLSAPYEQYF.